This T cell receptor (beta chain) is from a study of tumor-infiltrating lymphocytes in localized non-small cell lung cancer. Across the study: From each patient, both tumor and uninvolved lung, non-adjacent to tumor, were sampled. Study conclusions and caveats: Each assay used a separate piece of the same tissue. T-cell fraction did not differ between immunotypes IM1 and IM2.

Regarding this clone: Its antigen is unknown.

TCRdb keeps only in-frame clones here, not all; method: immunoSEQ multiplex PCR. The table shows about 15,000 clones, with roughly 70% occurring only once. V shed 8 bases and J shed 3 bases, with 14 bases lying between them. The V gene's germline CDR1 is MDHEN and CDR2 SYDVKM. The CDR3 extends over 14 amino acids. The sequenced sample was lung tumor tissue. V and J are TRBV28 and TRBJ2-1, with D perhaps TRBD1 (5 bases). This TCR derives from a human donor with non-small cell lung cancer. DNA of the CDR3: TGTGCCAGCCACCGAAGGGGCCTCTACAATGAGCAGTTCTTC. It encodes CASHRRGLYNEQFF.